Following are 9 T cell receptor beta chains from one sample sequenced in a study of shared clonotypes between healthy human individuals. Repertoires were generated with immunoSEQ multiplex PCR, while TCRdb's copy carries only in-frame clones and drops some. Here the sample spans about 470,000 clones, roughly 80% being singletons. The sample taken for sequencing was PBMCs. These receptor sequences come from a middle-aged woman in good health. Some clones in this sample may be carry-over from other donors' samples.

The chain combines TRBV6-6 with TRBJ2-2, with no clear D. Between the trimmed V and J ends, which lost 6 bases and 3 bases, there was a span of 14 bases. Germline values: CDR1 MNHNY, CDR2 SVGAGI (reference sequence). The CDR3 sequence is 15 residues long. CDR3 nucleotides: TGTGCCAGCAGCCCCCGGTACTCCGACACCGGGGAGCTGTTTTTT. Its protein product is CASSPRYSDTGELFF.

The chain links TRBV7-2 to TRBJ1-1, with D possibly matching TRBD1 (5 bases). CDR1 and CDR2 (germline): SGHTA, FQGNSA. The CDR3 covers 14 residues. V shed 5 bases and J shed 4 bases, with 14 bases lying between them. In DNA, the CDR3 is TGTGCCAGCAGCGCTAGTGGGGGACGCACTGAAGCTTTCTTT. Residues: CASSASGGRTEAFF.

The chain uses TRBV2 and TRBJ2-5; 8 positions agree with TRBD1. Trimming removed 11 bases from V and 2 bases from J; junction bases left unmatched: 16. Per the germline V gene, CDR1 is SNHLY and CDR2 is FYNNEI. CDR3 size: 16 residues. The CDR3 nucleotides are TGTGCCGGGAAACTCGGACAGGGCCACTCTCAAGAGACCCAGTACTTC. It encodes CAGKLGQGHSQETQYF.

For the CDR3, the DNA is TGCAGCGTTGACTCCAGTCAGAGGTTCTATGAGCAGTTCTTC. This codes for CSVDSSQRFYEQFF. The chain couples TRBV29-1 to TRBJ2-1, with unresolved D. The V end was cut by 3 bases, the J end by 8 bases, with 17 bases between. This CDR3 is 14 amino acids long. The germline V gene has CDR1 SQVTM and CDR2 ANQGSEA.

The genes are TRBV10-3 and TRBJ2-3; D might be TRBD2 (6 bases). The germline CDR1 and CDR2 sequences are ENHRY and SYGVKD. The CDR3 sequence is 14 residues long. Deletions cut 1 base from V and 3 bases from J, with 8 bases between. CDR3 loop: CAISEYRGTDTQYF. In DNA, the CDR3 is TGTGCCATCAGTGAGTATCGGGGGACAGATACGCAGTATTTT.

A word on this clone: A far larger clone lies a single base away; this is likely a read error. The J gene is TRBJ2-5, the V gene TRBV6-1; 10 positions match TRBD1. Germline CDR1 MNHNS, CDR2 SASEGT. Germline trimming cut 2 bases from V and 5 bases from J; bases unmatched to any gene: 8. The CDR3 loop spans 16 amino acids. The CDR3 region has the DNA TGTGCCAGCAGTGAAACGGGGGGACAGGGGTATGAGACCCAGTACTTC. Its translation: CASSETGGQGYETQYF.

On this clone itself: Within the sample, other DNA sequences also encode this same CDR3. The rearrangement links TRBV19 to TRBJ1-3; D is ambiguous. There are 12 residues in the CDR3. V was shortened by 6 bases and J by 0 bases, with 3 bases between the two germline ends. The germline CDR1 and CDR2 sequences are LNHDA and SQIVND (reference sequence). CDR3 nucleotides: TGTGCCAGTAGAAGCTCTGGAAACACCATATATTTT. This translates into CASRSSGNTIYF.

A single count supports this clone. The CDR3: CASSFGQGSYEQYF. The CDR3 DNA follows: TGTGCCAGCAGTTTCGGACAGGGATCCTACGAGCAGTACTTC. This sequence joins TRBV27 and TRBJ2-7; TRBD1 aligns across 8 bases. Per the germline V gene, CDR1 is MNHEY and CDR2 is SMNVEV (reference sequence). Unmatched junction bases numbered 2, after V lost 3 bases and J lost 1 base. The CDR3 is made up of 14 amino acids.

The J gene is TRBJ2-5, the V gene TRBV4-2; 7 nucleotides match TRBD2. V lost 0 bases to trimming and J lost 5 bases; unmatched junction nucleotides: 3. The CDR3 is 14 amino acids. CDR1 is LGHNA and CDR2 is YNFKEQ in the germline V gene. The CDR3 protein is CASSQDRGGETQYF. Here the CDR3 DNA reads TGTGCCAGCAGCCAAGACCGGGGAGGGGAGACCCAGTACTTC.